The 31 T cell receptor beta chains listed next were all sequenced from one sample in a study of blood T cells in healthy people across ages (dated by TCRdb to 2015 to 2017). Receptor amplification or capture employed 5' RACE. This sample was sequenced with an Illumina HiSeq 2500. A second PCR of roughly 7 to 12 cycles was performed with a sample-barcoded 5' primer and a J-beta primer mix. TCRdb trimmed the raw reads at Q25, called clones with MiXCR and kept productive beta chains. For every CDR3 protein sequence, its rows merge into one entry that carries the most common genes and DNA. Within this sample are about 580,000 distinct CDR3 sequences, with under 55% of them counted one time only. The leading ten clones occupy around 23% of the sample. The sample comprised blood. Receptors were obtained from a man older than 75 in good health.

This chain uses TRBV10-3 with TRBJ1-5, with D unresolved. The V and J ends lost 0 bases and 5 bases respectively, with 11 bases between them. Per the germline V gene, CDR1 is ENHRY and CDR2 is SYGVKD. The CDR3 covers 15 residues. The CDR3 sequence: CAISESGRADQPQHF. CDR3 coding DNA: TGTGCCATCAGTGAGTCGGGTAGGGCGGATCAGCCCCAGCATTTT.

J is TRBJ2-4 and V is TRBV4-1; 11 positions match TRBD1. The CDR3 spans 16 residues. CDR1 is MGHRA, CDR2 YSYEKL, per germline. J was trimmed by 1 base and V by 3 bases; bases with no gene match: 2. In nucleotides, the CDR3 is TGCGCCAGCAGCCAGTGGGACAGGGGGGCCAAAAACATTCAGTACTTC. Residues: CASSQWDRGAKNIQYF.

This clonotype was recorded at least ten times. The rearrangement joins TRBV6-6 to TRBJ1-6, with D tentatively TRBD1 (5 bases). This CDR3 is 16 amino acids long. Germline loops: CDR1 MNHNY, CDR2 SVGAGI (reference sequence). Trimming shortened V by 2 bases and J by 7 bases, and 15 bases separated the two germline ends. The CDR3, as DNA: TGTGCCAGCAGTTACACACAGGACGGTCCAAATTCACCCCTCCACTTT. It specifies CASSYTQDGPNSPLHF.

This clonotype has just a few counts. The CDR3, as DNA: TGTGCCATCAGTGAGTCGACCTCAGGCGATGAGCAGTTCTTC. This gives the protein CAISESTSGDEQFF. This chain uses TRBV10-3 with TRBJ2-1; no clear D gene. V shed 0 bases and J shed 8 bases, with 11 bases lying between them. From germline, CDR1 is ENHRY and CDR2 SYGVKD. The CDR3 extends over 14 amino acids.

The chain recombines TRBV11-2 with TRBJ2-4, with unresolved D. The end of the DNA is better explained by TRBJ2-7, so the J call may be wrong. Per the germline V gene, CDR1 is SGHAT and CDR2 is FQNNGV. The CDR3 totals 13 residues. The CDR3 loop reads CASSRLGTDEQYF. The DNA for the CDR3 is TGTGCCAGCAGCCGGTTGGGCACAGACGAGCAGTACTTC.

This chain uses TRBV5-1 with TRBJ2-4; 7 bases agree with TRBD1. V lost 3 bases, J lost 8 bases, and 2 bases stayed unmatched. The CDR3 runs 12 residues. From germline, CDR1 is SGHRS and CDR2 YFSETQ. The CDR3 nucleotides are TGCGCCAGCAGCTCCCAGGGGGACATTCAGTACTTC. Its translation is CASSSQGDIQYF.

The sample holds many counts of this clonotype. The chain uses TRBV6-5 and TRBJ1-1, with D unresolved. The CDR3 has 14 residues. V gave up 6 bases and J gave up 2 bases, with 13 bases separating them. From germline, CDR1 is MNHEY and CDR2 SVGAGI. DNA for the CDR3: TGTGCCAGCAGAGCCGGGGAGACTAACACTGAAGCTTTCTTT. Translated, it gives CASRAGETNTEAFF.

This clonotype was found a few times. The J gene is TRBJ1-1, the V gene TRBV7-2; D remains unclear. Trimming stripped 2 bases from V and 4 bases from J, with 8 bases between. The CDR3 runs 13 residues. The V gene's germline CDR1 is SGHTA and CDR2 FQGNSA. CDR3 sequence: CASSLYSPTEAFF. The CDR3 DNA reads as TGTGCCAGCAGCTTATACAGCCCCACTGAAGCTTTCTTT. The full variable domain, with the rest looked up from reference TRBV7-2 and TRBJ1-1, is GAGVSQSPSNKVTEKGKDVELRCDPISGHTALYWYRQSLGQGLEFLIYFQGNSAPDKSGLPSDRFSAERTGGSVSTLTIQRTQQEDSAVYLCASSLYSPTEAFFGQGTRLTVV.

With regard to this clonotype: One base away lies a much larger clone, so this may be a sequencing read error. This chain links TRBV4-3 with TRBJ2-5, with a tentative D call TRBD1 (5 bases). Germline CDR1 and CDR2: LGHNA and YSLEER. V lost 1 base, J lost 11 bases, and 23 bases lay in between. There are 16 residues in the CDR3. CDR3 nucleotide sequence: TGCGCCAGCAGCCAAGGGATAGGGGTTATTTACAATGAGCAGTACTTC. This encodes CASSQGIGVIYNEQYF.

This clonotype was observed a few times. The rearrangement joins TRBV6-2 or TRBV6-3 to TRBJ1-2, with D hard to call. Germline-derived CDR1 and CDR2 are MNHEY and SVGEGT. The CDR3 contains 11 residues. V was shortened by 4 bases and J by 5 bases, with 5 bases between the two germline ends. The CDR3 loop is CASSSIYGYTF. The CDR3 DNA reads TGTGCCAGCAGTTCTATTTATGGCTACACCTTC.

This clonotype showed up just a few times. The chain joins TRBV7-9 to TRBJ1-2, with D perhaps matching TRBD1 (5 bases). Trimming left V 1 base short and J 8 bases short, with 14 bases between. The germline V gene has CDR1 SEHNR and CDR2 FQNEAQ (reference sequence). The CDR3 totals 14 residues. As DNA, the CDR3 is TGTGCCAGCAGCTTAGACCCCCAGGGTCGCGGCTACACCTTC. Amino acids: CASSLDPQGRGYTF.

This clonotype was recorded once. J is TRBJ1-2 and V is TRBV7-2; D gene unclear. CDR3 length: 15 residues. Per the germline V gene, CDR1 is SGHTA and CDR2 is FQGNSA. V lost 3 bases, J lost 3 bases, and 14 bases lay in between. The chain's CDR3 is CASSLIGQSDYGYTF. CDR3 nucleotides: TGTGCCAGCAGCTTGATTGGGCAGTCCGACTATGGCTACACCTTC.

The CDR3 nucleotides read TGTGCCACCAGCAGAGGACTAGCGGGAGTTGATACGCAGTATTTT. Amino acids: CATSRGLAGVDTQYF. The genes are TRBV15 and TRBJ2-3, with 12 bases matching TRBD2. The CDR3 spans 15 residues. Germline CDR1 reads LNHNV; CDR2 reads YYDKDF (reference sequence). V lost 1 base and J lost 6; bases outside the gene matches: 2. The variable domain in full, with the rest retrieved from reference TRBV15 and TRBJ2-3, is DAMVIQNPRYQVTQFGKPVTLSCSQTLNHNVMYWYQQKSSQAPKLLFHYYDKDFNNEADTPDNFQSRRPNTSFCFLDIRSPGLGDTAMYLCATSRGLAGVDTQYFGPGTRLTVL.

Of note for this clonotype: This may stem from a read error, because a much larger clone lies one nucleotide away. DNA of the CDR3: TGTGCCAGCAGGCCGGGGGGGTACCAAGAGACCCAGTACTTC. It translates to CASRPGGYQETQYF. The V gene is TRBV27, the J gene TRBJ2-5; 8 bases map to TRBD2. The CDR3 totals 14 residues. The V gene end was trimmed by 6 bases and the J gene end by 0 bases; junction bases not matched to a gene: 3. Germline values: CDR1 MNHEY, CDR2 SMNVEV (reference sequence).

Remarks on this clonotype: It may be a read error: a sequence one base away is much more abundant. The chain has TRBV6-1 and TRBJ1-1, with 8 bases matching TRBD1. The CDR3 is made up of 17 amino acids. Germline V gives CDR1 MNHNS, CDR2 SASEGT. Here the CDR3 DNA reads TGTGCCGGCAGTAATTGGGCAGGGGGCCAAATGAACACTGAAGCTTTCTTT. Amino acids: CAGSNWAGGQMNTEAFF.

This clonotype turned up a few times. A much larger clone differs by one base, so this may be a read error. This rearrangement joins TRBV6-6 to TRBJ1-2; unclear D gene. Germline loops: CDR1 MNHNY, CDR2 SVGAGI (reference sequence). CDR3 size: 13 residues. CDR3 sequence: CASSDSSRGGYTF. Written as DNA, the CDR3 is TGTGCCAGCAGTGACTCGAGTCGTGGTGGCTACACCTTC.

The chain couples TRBV7-2 to TRBJ1-1, with 11 bases matching TRBD1. The germline gives CDR1 SGHTA, CDR2 FQGNSA. V gave up 5 bases and J gave up 4 bases; unmatched junction bases: 6. The CDR3 runs to 15 residues. The CDR3 DNA is TGTGCCAGCAGCCGTGACGGGACAGGGGGCACTGAAGCTTTCTTT. It codes for CASSRDGTGGTEAFF.

CDR3: CASSLGGTLNSPLHF. The CDR3 DNA reads as TGTGCCAGCAGCTTAGGGGGCACGCTGAATTCACCCCTCCACTTT. V gene TRBV7-2 combines with J gene TRBJ1-6; tentatively, D is TRBD1 (5 bases). Trimming pared 1 base from V and 7 bases from J, leaving 11 bases between. Germline V lookup: CDR1 SGHTA, CDR2 FQGNSA. CDR3 length: 15 amino acids.

This clonotype has a count of ten or more. The V gene is TRBV6-5, the J gene TRBJ2-7; 10 bases are shared with TRBD1. There are 14 residues in the CDR3. Germline V gene lookup returns CDR1 MNHEY and CDR2 SVGAGI. V lost 4 bases, J lost 7 bases, and 7 bases stayed unmatched. In DNA, the CDR3 is TGTGCCAGCAGTTCGGGGACAGGGGTAAGGGAGCAGTACTTC. Protein product: CASSSGTGVREQYF.

The chain employs TRBV20-1 and TRBJ2-5, with D hard to call. Per the germline V gene, CDR1 is DFQATT and CDR2 is SNEGSKA (reference sequence). The CDR3 is 13 residues long. V lost 6 bases to trimming and J lost 2 bases, with 13 bases between them. The CDR3 DNA sequence: TGCAGTGCCCCAGGTGTCCCACAAGAGACCCAGTACTTC. This codes for CSAPGVPQETQYF.

The chain employs TRBV29-1 and TRBJ2-3; D possibly matches TRBD1 or TRBD2 (6 bases each). Germline loops: CDR1 SQVTM, CDR2 ANQGSEA. With 0 bases removed from V and 5 bases from J, the gap between germline ends came to 15 bases. This CDR3 contains 15 residues. CDR3 nucleotides: TGCAGCGTTGAAGACGGAAGGGGGGCCGGAGATACGCAGTATTTT. Protein sequence: CSVEDGRGAGDTQYF.

The genes are TRBV5-5 and TRBJ1-6; TRBD1 matches at 7 bases. Unmatched junction bases numbered 9, after V lost 3 bases and J lost 3 bases. The germline CDR1 and CDR2 sequences are SGHKS and YYEKEE (reference sequence). CDR3 length equals 17 residues. The CDR3 bases are TGTGCCAGCAGCTCCAATCGACAGGGCAGCTATAATTCACCCCTCCACTTT. Translation: CASSSNRQGSYNSPLHF.

Regarding this clonotype: A read error is possible here, since a much larger clone lies one base away. As DNA, the CDR3 is TGTGCCAGCAACTGGGACAGACAAGAGACCCAGTACTTC. Amino acid sequence: CASNWDRQETQYF. The J gene is TRBJ2-5, the V gene TRBV7-9, with 7 bases lining up with TRBD1. This CDR3 spans 13 amino acids. Germline V gene data show CDR1 as SEHNR and CDR2 as FQNEAQ (reference sequence). V shed 7 bases and J 2 bases; nucleotides not matched to a gene: 4. The full variable domain, rest sourced from reference TRBV7-9 and TRBJ2-5, is DTGVSQNPRHKITKRGQNVTFRCDPISEHNRLYWYRQTLGQGPEFLTYFQNEAQLEKSRLLSDRFSAERPKGSFSTLEIQRTEQGDSAMYLCASNWDRQETQYFGPGTRLLVL.

The chain has TRBV20-1 and TRBJ2-5; maybe TRBD2 (7 bases). The CDR3 sequence is 15 residues long. With 2 bases removed from V and 0 bases from J, the gap between germline ends came to 13 bases. Germline loops: CDR1 DFQATT, CDR2 SNEGSKA (reference sequence). The CDR3 bases are TGCAGTGCTAGAAGGGCGGGGGCCTACCAAGAGACCCAGTACTTC. Its protein is CSARRAGAYQETQYF.

This clonotype was counted at least ten times. This chain links TRBV6-6 with TRBJ2-1; 10 bases agree with TRBD2. The V and J ends lost 7 bases and 4 bases, in that order; junction bases with no gene match: 16. Germline CDR1 reads MNHNY; CDR2 reads SVGAGI (reference sequence). The CDR3 is 18 amino acids. CDR3 in DNA: TGTGCCAGCATCAAAGCCCCCCTACTAGCGGGACCTTACAATGAGCAGTTCTTC. It translates to CASIKAPLLAGPYNEQFF.

The chain carries TRBV20-1 and TRBJ2-5; D may be TRBD2 (5 bases). The CDR3 totals 12 residues. V shed 6 bases and J shed 1 base, with 9 bases lying between them. CDR1 DFQATT and CDR2 SNEGSKA come from the germline V gene (reference sequence). The CDR3 loop is CSANGLQETQYF. CDR3 nucleotides: TGCAGTGCAAACGGACTCCAAGAGACCCAGTACTTC.

This chain connects TRBV10-1 to TRBJ1-1, with 10 bases aligning to TRBD1. This CDR3 is 15 amino acids long. V lost 7 bases, J lost 4 bases, and 9 bases stayed unmatched. Germline CDR1 is WNHNN and CDR2 is SYGVQD (reference sequence). CDR3 loop: CASKGQGRRGTEAFF. The DNA for the CDR3 is TGCGCCAGCAAGGGACAGGGGAGGAGGGGCACTGAAGCTTTCTTT.

On this clonotype: The junction does not match germline at one end; this may be a read error. The CDR3 DNA follows: TGCAGTGCTCCTACGTTAGACACCTATAATTCACTCCTCCACTTT. Amino acids: CSAPTLDTYNSLLHF. This rearrangement joins TRBV20-1 to TRBJ1-6; D gene unclear. The CDR3 totals 15 residues. Germline CDR1 DFQATT, CDR2 SNEGSKA (reference sequence).

This clonotype has just a few counts. The J gene is TRBJ2-7, the V gene TRBV7-2; 8 bases are a match to TRBD1. This CDR3 has 13 residues. Germline V gene sequence: CDR1 SGHTA, CDR2 FQGNSA. The ends lost 6 bases at V and 6 bases at J; junction bases unmatched: 7. The DNA for the CDR3 is TGTGCCAGCAGGACTCGGACAGGGAGCGAGCAGTACTTC. Its protein product is CASRTRTGSEQYF. The entire variable domain, with the rest obtained from reference TRBV7-2 and TRBJ2-7, is as follows: GAGVSQSPSNKVTEKGKDVELRCDPISGHTALYWYRQSLGQGLEFLIYFQGNSAPDKSGLPSDRFSAERTGGSVSTLTIQRTQQEDSAVYLCASRTRTGSEQYFGPGTRLTVT.

V gene TRBV7-2 combines with J gene TRBJ1-5, with D possibly TRBD1 on 6 matching bases. Trimming stripped 0 bases from V and 3 bases from J, with 21 bases between. This CDR3 spans 19 amino acids. The germline V gene encodes CDR1 SGHTA and CDR2 FQGNSA. The CDR3 loop is CASSLAGGGIRHSNQPQHF. In nucleotides, the CDR3 is TGTGCCAGCAGCTTAGCGGGAGGGGGGATCCGACACTCCAATCAGCCCCAGCATTTT. Combining the CDR3 with reference TRBV7-2 and TRBJ1-5 gives the whole variable domain GAGVSQSPSNKVTEKGKDVELRCDPISGHTALYWYRQSLGQGLEFLIYFQGNSAPDKSGLPSDRFSAERTGGSVSTLTIQRTQQEDSAVYLCASSLAGGGIRHSNQPQHFGDGTRLSIL.

This clonotype has just a few counts. V usage is TRBV18 and J usage is TRBJ2-3; D might be TRBD2 (5 bases). The CDR3 spans 17 residues. Deletions cut 3 bases from V and 1 base from J, with 17 bases between. Germline lookup yields CDR1 KGHSH and CDR2 LQKENI. CDR3 amino acids: CASSPLTMGAGTDTQYF. DNA of the CDR3: TGTGCCAGCTCACCCCTGACAATGGGAGCGGGCACAGATACGCAGTATTTT.